This T cell receptor beta chain was identified in a study of T cell clonality in common variable immunodeficiency. Study findings and constraints: CVID subjects had higher TCRbeta clonality than healthy controls, most marked in about a third. Common variable immunodeficiency TCR beta sequences reportedly had fewer deletions and N-nucleotide insertions.

Generated by immunoSEQ multiplex PCR, the TCRdb table keeps only in-frame clones and is missing some. The sample includes about 34,000 clones, none of them occurring once. Donors gave about 5 to 9 ml heparinized peripheral whole blood. In germline, CDR1 is SGHTA, CDR2 FQGTGA. V trimming: 5 bases; J trimming: 6 bases; junction bases outside the gene matches: 5. There are 14 residues in the CDR3. This clone was seen ten or more times. Its cognate antigen is unknown. The read terminates 3 residues ahead of where the CDR3 ends, so the germline J gene completes it. This clonotype was sampled from a human donor with common variable immunodeficiency. The V gene is TRBV7-3, the J gene TRBJ2-1; 9 nucleotides match TRBD1. Sequencing was done on a sample of peripheral blood mononuclear cells. The CDR3 DNA, read in part, is TGTGCCAGCAGCCCTGTACAGGGGGCCAATGAG. This encodes CASSPVQGANE. The whole CDR3 is CASSPVQGANEQFF.